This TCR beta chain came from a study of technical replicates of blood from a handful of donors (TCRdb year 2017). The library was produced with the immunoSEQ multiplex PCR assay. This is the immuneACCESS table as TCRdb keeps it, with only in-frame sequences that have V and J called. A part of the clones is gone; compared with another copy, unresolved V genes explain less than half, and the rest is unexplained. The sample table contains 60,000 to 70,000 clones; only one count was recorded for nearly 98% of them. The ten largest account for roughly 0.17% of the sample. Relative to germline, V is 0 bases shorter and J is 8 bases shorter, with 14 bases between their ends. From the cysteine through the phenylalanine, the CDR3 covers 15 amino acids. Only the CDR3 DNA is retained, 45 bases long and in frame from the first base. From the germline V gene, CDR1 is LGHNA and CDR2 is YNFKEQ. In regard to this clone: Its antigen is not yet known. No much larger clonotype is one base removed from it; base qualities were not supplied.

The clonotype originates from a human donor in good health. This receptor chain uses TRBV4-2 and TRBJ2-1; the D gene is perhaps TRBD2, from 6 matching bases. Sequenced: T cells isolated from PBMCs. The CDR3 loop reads CASSQDSGGFDEQFF. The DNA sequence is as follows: TGTGCCAGCAGCCAAGATTCCGGGGGTTTCGATGAGCAGTTCTTC.